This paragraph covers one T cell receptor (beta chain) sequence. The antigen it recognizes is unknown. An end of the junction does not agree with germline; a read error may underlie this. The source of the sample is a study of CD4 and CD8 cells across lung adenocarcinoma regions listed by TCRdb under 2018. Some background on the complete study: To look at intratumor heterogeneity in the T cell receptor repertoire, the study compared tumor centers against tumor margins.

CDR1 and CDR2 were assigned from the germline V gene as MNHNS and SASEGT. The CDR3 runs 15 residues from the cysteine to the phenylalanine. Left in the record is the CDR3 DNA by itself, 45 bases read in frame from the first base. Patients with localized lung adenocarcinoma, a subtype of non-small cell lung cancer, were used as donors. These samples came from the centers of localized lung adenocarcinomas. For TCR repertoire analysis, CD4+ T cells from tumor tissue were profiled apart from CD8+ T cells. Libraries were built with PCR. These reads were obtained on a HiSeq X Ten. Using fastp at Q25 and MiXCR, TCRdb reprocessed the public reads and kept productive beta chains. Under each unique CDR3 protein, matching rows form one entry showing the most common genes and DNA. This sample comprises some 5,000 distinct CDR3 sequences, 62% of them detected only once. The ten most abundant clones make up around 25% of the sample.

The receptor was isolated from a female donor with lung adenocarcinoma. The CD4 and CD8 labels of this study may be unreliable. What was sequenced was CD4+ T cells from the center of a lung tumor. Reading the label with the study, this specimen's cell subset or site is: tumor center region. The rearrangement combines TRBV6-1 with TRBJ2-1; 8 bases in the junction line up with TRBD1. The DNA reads TGTGCCAGCAGTAAACAGGGGGGTAACTACGAGGAGCTGTTCTTT. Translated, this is CASSKQGGNYEELFF.